The present T cell receptor (beta chain) was sequenced within a study of blood T cell repertoires in COVID-19. The wider study: The samples span acute and convalescent COVID-19 from the United States, Italy and Spain. In each case, the material was cDNA or gDNA derived from T cells, B-cell-depleted T cells, or PBMCs.

Original handling: For nucleated cells, counts were estimated from reference gene primer amplification. Clones were sequenced by immunoSEQ multiplex PCR, and TCRdb holds only the in-frame ones, with some missing. V, J and clone size reflect that table, while D and trimming were determined from the DNA. This sample has fewer than 300,000 clones, with about four fifths found just once. The ends lost 0 bases at V and 2 bases at J; junction bases unmatched: 8. CDR3 length equals 18 residues. In germline, CDR1 is LGHNA, CDR2 YNFKEQ. The sequenced material came from peripheral blood. The gene calls are TRBV4-2 and TRBJ2-1; 9 nucleotides line up with TRBD1. The origin of this receptor is a woman in her forties or fifties who had recovered from COVID-19. The CDR3 DNA is TGTGCCAGCAGCCAAGATAATGGAAGGACAGGGGCCTACAATGAGCAGTTCTTC. Its translation is CASSQDNGRTGAYNEQFF.